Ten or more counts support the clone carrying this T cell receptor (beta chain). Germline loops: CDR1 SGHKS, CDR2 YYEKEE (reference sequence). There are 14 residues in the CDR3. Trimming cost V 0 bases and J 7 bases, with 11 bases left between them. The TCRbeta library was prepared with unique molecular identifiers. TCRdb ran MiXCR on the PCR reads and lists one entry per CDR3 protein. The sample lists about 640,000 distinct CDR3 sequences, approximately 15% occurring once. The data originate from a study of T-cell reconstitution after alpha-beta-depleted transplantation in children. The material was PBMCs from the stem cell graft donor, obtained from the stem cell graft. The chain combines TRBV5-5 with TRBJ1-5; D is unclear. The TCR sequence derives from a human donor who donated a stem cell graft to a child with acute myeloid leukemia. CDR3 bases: TGTGCCAGCAGCTTGGCCGGCGGGGAGCAGCCCCAGCATTTT. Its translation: CASSLAGGEQPQHF.